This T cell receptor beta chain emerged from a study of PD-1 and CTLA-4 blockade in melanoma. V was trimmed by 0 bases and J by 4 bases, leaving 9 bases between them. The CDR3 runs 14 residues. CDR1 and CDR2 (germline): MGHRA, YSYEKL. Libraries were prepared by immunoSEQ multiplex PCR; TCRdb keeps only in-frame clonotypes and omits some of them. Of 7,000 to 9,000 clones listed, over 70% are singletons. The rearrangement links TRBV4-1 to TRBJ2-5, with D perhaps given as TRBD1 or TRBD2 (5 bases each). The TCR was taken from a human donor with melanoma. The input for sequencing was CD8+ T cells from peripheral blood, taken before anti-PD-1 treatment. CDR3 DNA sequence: TGCGCCAGCAGCCAAGAAAAGGGACGAGAGACCCAGTACTTC. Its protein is CASSQEKGRETQYF.